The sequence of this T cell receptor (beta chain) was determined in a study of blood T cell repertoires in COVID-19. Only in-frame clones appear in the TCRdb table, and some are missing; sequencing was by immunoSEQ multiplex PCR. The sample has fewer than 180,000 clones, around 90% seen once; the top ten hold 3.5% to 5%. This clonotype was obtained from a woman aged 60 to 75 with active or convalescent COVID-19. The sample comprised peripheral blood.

The CDR3 reads CASSFAGLNTEAFF. The CDR3, as DNA: TGCGCCAGCAGCTTTGCAGGGCTTAACACTGAAGCTTTCTTT. V and J are TRBV5-1 and TRBJ1-1; a weak D match, TRBD1 (5 bases). CDR1 and CDR2 (germline): SGHRS, YFSETQ. The V and J ends lost 2 bases and 2 bases respectively, with 10 bases between them. The CDR3 has 14 residues.